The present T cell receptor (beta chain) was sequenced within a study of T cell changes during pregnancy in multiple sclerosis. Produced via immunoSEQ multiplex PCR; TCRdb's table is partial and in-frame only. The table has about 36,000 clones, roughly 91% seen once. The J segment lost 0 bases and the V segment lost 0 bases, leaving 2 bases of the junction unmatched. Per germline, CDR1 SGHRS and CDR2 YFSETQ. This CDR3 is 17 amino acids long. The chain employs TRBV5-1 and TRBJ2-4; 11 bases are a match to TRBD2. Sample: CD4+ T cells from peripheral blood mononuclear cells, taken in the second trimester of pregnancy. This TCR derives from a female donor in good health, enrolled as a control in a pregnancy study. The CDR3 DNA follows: TGCGCCAGCAGCTTGGCCGGACTAGCGGGAGCCAAAAACATTCAGTACTTC. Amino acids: CASSLAGLAGAKNIQYF.